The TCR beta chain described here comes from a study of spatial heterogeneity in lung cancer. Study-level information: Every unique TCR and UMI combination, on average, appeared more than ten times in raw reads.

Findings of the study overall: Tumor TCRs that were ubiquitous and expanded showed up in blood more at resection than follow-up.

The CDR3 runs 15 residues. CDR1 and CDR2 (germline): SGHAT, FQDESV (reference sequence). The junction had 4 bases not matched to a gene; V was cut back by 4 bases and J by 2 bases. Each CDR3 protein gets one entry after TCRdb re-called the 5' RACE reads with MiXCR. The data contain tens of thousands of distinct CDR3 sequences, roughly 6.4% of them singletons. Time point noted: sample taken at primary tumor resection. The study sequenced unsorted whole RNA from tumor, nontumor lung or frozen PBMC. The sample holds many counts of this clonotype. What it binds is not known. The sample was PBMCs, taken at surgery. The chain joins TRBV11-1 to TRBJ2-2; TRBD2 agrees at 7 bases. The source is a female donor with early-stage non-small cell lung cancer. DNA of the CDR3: TGTGCCAGCAGCTCTAGCGGAATCAACACCGGGGAGCTGTTTTTT. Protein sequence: CASSSSGINTGELFF.